This TCR beta chain was observed in a study of regulatory T cells in long-lasting Graves disease. Overall study context: Over 5 years of antithyroid drugs with positive TSH receptor antibodies was taken to mean persistent Graves' disease.

Building of the TCR beta libraries involved iRepertoire HTBI primers and Arm-PCR of CDR3 regions. TCRdb re-derived calls from the multiplex PCR reads in MiXCR, one entry per CDR3 protein. The sample yields about 470,000 distinct CDR3 sequences, 20% to 25% seen once. The time point denotes: persistent/refractory GD, antithyroid drugs over 5 years with positive TRAb. PBMC RNA was the source of the TCR library. Germline V gives CDR1 LGHDT, CDR2 YNNKEL (reference sequence). The CDR3 runs to 15 residues. A note on this clonotype: This may stem from a read error, because a much larger clone lies one nucleotide away.

Specimen: peripheral blood mononuclear cells (PBMCs), collected when the disease was refractory, from a patient treated with antithyroid drugs. The genes are TRBV3-1 and TRBJ2-5; 8 positions match TRBD2. This sequence originates from a female donor with Graves disease. This CDR3 is CASSQEASGGETQCF. CDR3 nucleotide sequence: TGTGCCAGCAGCCAAGAAGCAAGCGGGGGAGAGACCCAGTGCTTC.